The 24 T cell receptor beta chains below come from one sample, sequenced in a study of radiation and T cells in renal cell carcinoma. Described time point: blood 2 weeks post-SBRT. Noted treatment: 15 Gy SBRT to primary tumor, nephrectomy 4 weeks later. Method: immunoSEQ multiplex PCR; TCRdb's copy keeps in-frame clones and lacks some. The repertoire holds around 120,000 clones, around four fifths seen once, with approximately 1.9% in the top ten. The input for sequencing was blood, taken from a patient whose treatment included radiotherapy and nephrectomy. These TCRs come from a woman aged 55-70 years with renal cell carcinoma.

This chain links TRBV2 with TRBJ1-1; D gene ambiguous. This CDR3 is 15 amino acids long. V lost 7 bases to trimming and J lost 7 bases, with 22 bases between them. CDR1 SNHLY and CDR2 FYNNEI come from the germline V gene. The CDR3 spells CASKKVLLGEGEAFF. The CDR3 coding sequence is TGTGCCAGCAAGAAAGTTCTCCTAGGCGAGGGTGAAGCTTTCTTT.

V usage is TRBV7-2 and J usage is TRBJ1-5, with D possibly being TRBD1 (6 bases). This CDR3 spans 15 amino acids. Germline lookup yields CDR1 SGHTA and CDR2 FQGNSA. V was clipped by 3 bases and J by 6 bases, with 15 bases between them. The CDR3 reads CASSFEQGRGQPQHF. DNA of the CDR3: TGTGCCAGCAGCTTCGAACAGGGTCGTGGTCAGCCCCAGCATTTT.

The J gene is TRBJ2-6, the V gene TRBV9, with TRBD2 as a possible D gene (6 bases). Germline lookup yields CDR1 SGDLS and CDR2 YYNGEE. The CDR3 extends over 18 amino acids. V was pared by 3 bases and J by 0 bases, with 16 bases between. CDR3 nucleotide sequence: TGTGCCAGCAGCGCTCGTGGAGGGGTCGACTCTGGGGCCAACGTCCTGACTTTC. It specifies CASSARGGVDSGANVLTF.

The chain joins TRBV19 to TRBJ2-1, with 7 bases aligning to TRBD1. The germline gives CDR1 LNHDA, CDR2 SQIVND (reference sequence). This CDR3 has 16 residues. V shed 5 bases and J 2 bases; nucleotides not matched to a gene: 9. CDR3: CASSSTPGQPYNEQFF. For the CDR3, the DNA is TGTGCCAGTAGTTCTACTCCGGGACAGCCCTACAATGAGCAGTTCTTC.

This chain uses TRBV5-8 with TRBJ2-7; the D is unclear. V dropped 2 bases and J dropped 8 bases, with 11 bases sitting between them. The CDR3 spans 12 residues. CDR1 SGHTS and CDR2 YDEGEE come from the germline V gene. The CDR3 DNA reads TGTGCCAGCAGCTTTGAAAGGGCTAAGCAGTACTTC. It translates to CASSFERAKQYF.

This chain links TRBV4-1 with TRBJ1-2; D might be TRBD1 (5 bases). Trimming took off 2 bases at V and 1 base at J, with 5 bases between the two ends. CDR3 length equals 13 residues. Germline CDR1 reads MGHRA; CDR2 reads YSYEKL. The CDR3 spells CASSQQGNYGYTF. The CDR3 nucleotides read TGCGCCAGCAGCCAACAGGGTAACTATGGCTACACCTTC.

J is TRBJ1-2 and V is TRBV6-5, with 8 bases identical to TRBD1. The CDR3 consists of 14 residues. Germline V gives CDR1 MNHEY, CDR2 SVGAGI. V was clipped by 6 bases and J by 3 bases; unmatched bases: 6. CDR3: CASSPTGVDYGYTF. CDR3 DNA: TGTGCCAGCAGCCCGACAGGGGTGGACTATGGCTACACCTTC.

This clone was picked up a small number of times. The CDR3 DNA reads TGTGCCAGCGCTTTGGGGGGAATCATGAACACTGAAGCTTTCTTT. Protein sequence: CASALGGIMNTEAFF. The genes are TRBV25-1 and TRBJ1-1; TRBD1 is a possible D gene (5 bases). V lost 8 bases to trimming and J lost 0 bases, with 16 bases between them. The CDR3 totals 15 residues. The V gene's germline CDR1 is MGHDK and CDR2 SYGVNS.

This chain uses TRBV7-2 with TRBJ2-3, with TRBD2 matching 7 bases. Germline CDR1 reads SGHTA; CDR2 reads FQGNSA. The CDR3 covers 14 residues. J gave up 5 bases and V 4 bases, and 6 bases lay outside the gene matches. The CDR3: CASSYRTRQDTQYF. The CDR3 DNA is TGTGCCAGCAGCTACAGGACTAGACAAGATACGCAGTATTTT.

The chain links TRBV5-6 to TRBJ1-2, with 7 bases that match TRBD1. The germline V gene encodes CDR1 SGHDT and CDR2 YYEEEE. J gave up 8 bases and V 4 bases, and 8 bases lay outside the gene matches. The length of the CDR3 is 13 residues. This chain's CDR3 is CASSRWTGGGYTF. The CDR3 DNA sequence: TGTGCCAGCAGCAGATGGACAGGCGGGGGCTACACCTTC.

The chain combines TRBV6-4 with TRBJ2-2; no definite D call. The CDR3 extends over 14 amino acids. V was trimmed by 6 bases and J by 1 base, leaving 9 bases between them. Germline loops: CDR1 MRHNA, CDR2 SNTAGT. The CDR3 loop reads CASRALGNTGELFF. The CDR3 bases are TGTGCCAGCAGAGCCCTGGGGAACACCGGGGAGCTGTTTTTT.

For the CDR3, the DNA is TGTGCCAGCAGCCGTAATTTGGGGACAGTACAAGAGACCCAGTACTTC. Translating gives CASSRNLGTVQETQYF. The genes are TRBV7-3 and TRBJ2-5; 7 bases are shared with TRBD1. J gave up 2 bases and V 5 bases, and 11 bases lay outside the gene matches. The CDR3 is 16 residues long. In germline, CDR1 is SGHTA, CDR2 FQGTGA. The whole variable domain, filled in from reference TRBV7-3 and TRBJ2-5, reads GAGVSQTPSNKVTEKGKYVELRCDPISGHTALYWYRQSLGQGPEFLIYFQGTGAADDSGLPNDRFFAVRPEGSVSTLKIQRTERGDSAVYLCASSRNLGTVQETQYFGPGTRLLVL.

This clone was seen once. The rearrangement uses TRBV18 and TRBJ2-1; 14 bases align to TRBD2. The ends lost 4 bases at V and 0 bases at J; junction bases unmatched: 8. The CDR3 extends over 19 amino acids. Germline loops: CDR1 KGHSH, CDR2 LQKENI. CDR3 in DNA: TGTGCCAGCTCACGCCCGGGACTAGCGGGGGCGAGCTCCTACAATGAGCAGTTCTTC. Protein product: CASSRPGLAGASSYNEQFF.

CDR3: CASSSYSGQGAGQPQHF. The CDR3 DNA sequence: TGTGCCAGCAGCTCCTATAGCGGACAGGGGGCGGGTCAGCCCCAGCATTTT. V is TRBV7-9 and J is TRBJ1-5; TRBD1 aligns across 11 bases. The CDR3 has 17 amino acids. V lost 4 bases, J lost 6 bases, and 11 bases stayed unmatched. Germline V CDR1 and CDR2: SEHNR, FQNEAQ (reference sequence). Using reference TRBV7-9 and TRBJ1-5 for the parts outside the CDR3, the full variable domain is DTGVSQNPRHKITKRGQNVTFRCDPISEHNRLYWYRQTLGQGPEFLTYFQNEAQLEKSRLLSDRFSAERPKGSFSTLEIQRTEQGDSAMYLCASSSYSGQGAGQPQHFGDGTRLSIL.

The CDR3 nucleotides read TGTGCCAGCAGTGCGGGGACCGCAAGACATTTT. Protein sequence: CASSAGTARHF. The chain employs TRBV6-1 and TRBJ1-5, with D possibly being TRBD1 (5 bases). CDR1 is MNHNS and CDR2 is SASEGT in the germline V gene. V was pared by 4 bases and J by 16 bases, with 14 bases between. The CDR3 runs 11 residues.

The chain has TRBV9 and TRBJ2-5; D is ambiguous. The V end was cut by 0 bases, the J end by 5 bases, with 5 bases between. Germline V CDR1 and CDR2: SGDLS, YYNGEE. The CDR3 loop spans 12 amino acids. The CDR3 region is CASSVAYETQYF. CDR3 nucleotide sequence: TGTGCCAGCAGCGTAGCTTATGAGACCCAGTACTTC. The full variable domain, rest sourced from reference TRBV9 and TRBJ2-5, is DSGVTQTPKHLITATGQRVTLRCSPRSGDLSVYWYQQSLDQGLQFLIQYYNGEERAKGNILERFSAQQFPDLHSELNLSSLELGDSALYFCASSVAYETQYFGPGTRLLVL.

The chain combines TRBV7-2 with TRBJ1-1; D ambiguous. Germline V gene lookup returns CDR1 SGHTA and CDR2 FQGNSA. The CDR3 is 13 residues long. Trimming stripped 4 bases from V and 8 bases from J, with 14 bases between. This chain's CDR3 is CASSSNPKGEAFF. DNA of the CDR3: TGTGCCAGCAGCTCTAACCCTAAAGGGGAAGCTTTCTTT. Together with reference TRBV7-2 and TRBJ1-1, the CDR3 gives the full variable domain: GAGVSQSPSNKVTEKGKDVELRCDPISGHTALYWYRQSLGQGLEFLIYFQGNSAPDKSGLPSDRFSAERTGGSVSTLTIQRTQQEDSAVYLCASSSNPKGEAFFGQGTRLTVV.

This clone was counted only a few times. This chain uses TRBV4-3 with TRBJ1-1, with 9 bases identical to TRBD1. Trimming at V came to 3 bases and at J to 1 base, leaving 0 bases not matched to a gene. From germline, CDR1 is LGHNA and CDR2 YSLEER. The CDR3 consists of 14 residues. CDR3: CASSQDRGNTEAFF. The CDR3 DNA reads TGCGCCAGCAGCCAGGACAGGGGGAACACTGAAGCTTTCTTT.

As concerns this clone: Other DNA sequences within the sample encode an identical CDR3. This chain links TRBV28 with TRBJ1-4; D remains unclear. The length of the CDR3 is 14 residues. Germline V gene data show CDR1 as MDHEN and CDR2 as SYDVKM. V was trimmed by 6 bases and J by 5 bases, leaving 13 bases between them. The CDR3 spells CASRNRVNNEKLFF. Here the CDR3 DNA reads TGTGCCAGCAGAAACCGGGTCAACAATGAAAAACTGTTTTTT.

This clone was detected only a few times. V and J are TRBV19 and TRBJ1-1, with 8 bases aligning to TRBD1. Germline values: CDR1 LNHDA, CDR2 SQIVND (reference sequence). This CDR3 region has 12 residues. After removal of 9 bases from V and 1 base from J, the junction contained 1 base not matched to a gene. The CDR3 loop is CASGQGNTEAFF. The CDR3 bases are TGTGCCAGCGGACAGGGGAACACTGAAGCTTTCTTT.

V and J are TRBV5-4 and TRBJ1-2, with 7 bases matching TRBD1. The germline V gene encodes CDR1 SGHNT and CDR2 YYREEE (reference sequence). J was trimmed by 4 bases and V by 3 bases; bases with no gene match: 6. This CDR3 contains 14 residues. The CDR3 reads CASSWDSQSYGYTF. CDR3 bases: TGTGCCAGCAGCTGGGACAGCCAATCCTATGGCTACACCTTC.

The chain uses TRBV7-9 and TRBJ2-3; 7 nucleotides match TRBD2. The CDR3 is 14 amino acids. The V segment lost 4 bases and the J segment 5 bases; nucleotides outside the gene matches: 6. CDR1 and CDR2 from the germline V gene are SEHNR and FQNEAQ (reference sequence). For the CDR3, the DNA is TGTGCCAGCAGCTACCCCAGGGAGGGAGATACGCAGTATTTT. It yields the protein CASSYPREGDTQYF.

The V and J genes are TRBV27 and TRBJ1-1; no clear D. The ends were cut back, 6 bases at V and 3 bases at J, with 14 bases in the middle. Per the germline V gene, CDR1 is MNHEY and CDR2 is SMNVEV (reference sequence). CDR3 length: 14 residues. The DNA for the CDR3 is TGTGCCAGCAGGACACTCGACCTGGACACTGAAGCTTTCTTT. The encoded protein is CASRTLDLDTEAFF.

V gene TRBV19 combines with J gene TRBJ2-1; 7 bases fit TRBD2. After removal of 3 bases from V and 8 bases from J, the junction contained 13 bases not matched to a gene. Germline-derived CDR1 and CDR2 are LNHDA and SQIVND (reference sequence). The CDR3 sequence is 16 residues long. The CDR3: CASSIGGRASVDEQFF. The DNA of the CDR3 is TGTGCCAGTAGTATCGGAGGGAGGGCCAGTGTTGATGAGCAGTTCTTC.